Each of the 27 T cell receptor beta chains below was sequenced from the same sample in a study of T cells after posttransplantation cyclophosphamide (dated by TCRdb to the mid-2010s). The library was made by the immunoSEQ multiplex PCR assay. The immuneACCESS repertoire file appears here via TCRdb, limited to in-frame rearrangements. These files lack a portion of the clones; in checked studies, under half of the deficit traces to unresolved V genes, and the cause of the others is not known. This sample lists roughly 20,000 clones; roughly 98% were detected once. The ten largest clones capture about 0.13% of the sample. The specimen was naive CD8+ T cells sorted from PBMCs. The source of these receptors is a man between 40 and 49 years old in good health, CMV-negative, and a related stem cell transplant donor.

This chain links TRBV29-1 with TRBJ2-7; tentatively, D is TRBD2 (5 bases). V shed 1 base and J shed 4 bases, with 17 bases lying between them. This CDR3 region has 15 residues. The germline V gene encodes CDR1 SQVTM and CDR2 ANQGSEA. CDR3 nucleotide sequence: TGCAGCGTTGAAGGGTTATTTGGAGAGGGTTACGAGCAGTACTTC. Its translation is CSVEGLFGEGYEQYF.

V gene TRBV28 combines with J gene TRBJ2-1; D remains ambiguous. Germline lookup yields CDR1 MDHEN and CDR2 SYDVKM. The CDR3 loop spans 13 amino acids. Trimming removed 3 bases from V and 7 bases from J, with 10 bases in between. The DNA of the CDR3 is TGTGCCAGCAGTTTGAGTCGCGTGAATGAGCAGTTCTTC. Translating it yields CASSLSRVNEQFF.

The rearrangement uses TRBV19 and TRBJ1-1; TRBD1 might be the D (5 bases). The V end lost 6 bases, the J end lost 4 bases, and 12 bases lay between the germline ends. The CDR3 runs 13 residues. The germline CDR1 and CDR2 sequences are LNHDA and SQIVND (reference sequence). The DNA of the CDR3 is TGTGCCAGTAGAATGGGGAGGGGCACTGAAGCTTTCTTT. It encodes CASRMGRGTEAFF. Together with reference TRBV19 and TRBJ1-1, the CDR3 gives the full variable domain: DGGITQSPKYLFRKEGQNVTLSCEQNLNHDAMYWYRQDPGQGLRLIYYSQIVNDFQKGDIAEGYSVSREKKESFPLTVTSAQKNPTAFYLCASRMGRGTEAFFGQGTRLTVV.

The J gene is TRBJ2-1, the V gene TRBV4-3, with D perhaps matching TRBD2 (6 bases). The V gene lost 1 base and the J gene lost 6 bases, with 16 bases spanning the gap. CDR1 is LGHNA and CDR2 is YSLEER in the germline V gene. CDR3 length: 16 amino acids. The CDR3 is CASSQGIARLGNEQFF. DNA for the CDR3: TGCGCCAGCAGCCAAGGAATCGCGCGACTAGGCAATGAGCAGTTCTTC.

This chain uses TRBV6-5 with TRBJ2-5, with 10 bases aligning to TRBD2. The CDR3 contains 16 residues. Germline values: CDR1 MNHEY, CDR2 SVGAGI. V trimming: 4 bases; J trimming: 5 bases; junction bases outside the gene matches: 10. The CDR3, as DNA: TGTGCCAGCAGTTCCCTATTAGCGGGAGGTCGGGAGACCCAGTACTTC. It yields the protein CASSSLLAGGRETQYF.

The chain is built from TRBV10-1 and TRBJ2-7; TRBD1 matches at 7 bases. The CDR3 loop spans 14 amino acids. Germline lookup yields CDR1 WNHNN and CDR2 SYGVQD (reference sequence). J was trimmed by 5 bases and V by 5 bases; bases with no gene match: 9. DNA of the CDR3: TGCGCCAGCAGTTCCGACAGGGAAGTAAACGAGCAGTACTTC. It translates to CASSSDREVNEQYF.

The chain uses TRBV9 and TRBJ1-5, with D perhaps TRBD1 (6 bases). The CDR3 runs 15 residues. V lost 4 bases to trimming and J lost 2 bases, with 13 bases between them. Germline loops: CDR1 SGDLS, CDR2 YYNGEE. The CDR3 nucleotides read TGTGCCAGCAGCTTTACAGGGATGGGCAATCAGCCCCAGCATTTT. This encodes CASSFTGMGNQPQHF.

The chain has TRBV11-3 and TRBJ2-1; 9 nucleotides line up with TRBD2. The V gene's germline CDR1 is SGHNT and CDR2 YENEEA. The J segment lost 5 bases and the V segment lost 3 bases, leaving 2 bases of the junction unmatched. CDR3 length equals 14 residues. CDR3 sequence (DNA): TGTGCCAGCAGCTTGTCTAGCGGGAACAATGAGCAGTTCTTC. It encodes CASSLSSGNNEQFF.

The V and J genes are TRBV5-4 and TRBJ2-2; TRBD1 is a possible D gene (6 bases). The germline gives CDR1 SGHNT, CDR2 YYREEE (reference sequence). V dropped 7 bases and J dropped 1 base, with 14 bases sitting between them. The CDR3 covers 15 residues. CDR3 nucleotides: TGTGCCAGCGCTGAGGGGGACCAGAACACCGGGGAGCTGTTTTTT. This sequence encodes CASAEGDQNTGELFF. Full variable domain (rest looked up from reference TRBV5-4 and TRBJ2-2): ETGVTQSPTHLIKTRGQQVTLRCSSQSGHNTVSWYQQALGQGPQFIFQYYREEENGRGNFPPRFSGLQFPNYSSELNVNALELDDSALYLCASAEGDQNTGELFFGEGSRLTVL.

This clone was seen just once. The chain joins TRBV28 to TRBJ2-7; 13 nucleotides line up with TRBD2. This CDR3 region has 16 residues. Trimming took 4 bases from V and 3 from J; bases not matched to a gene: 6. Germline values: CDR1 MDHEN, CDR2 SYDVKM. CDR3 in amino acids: CASSSPRTSGSYEQYF. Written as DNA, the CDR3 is TGTGCCAGCAGTTCCCCTCGGACTAGCGGGAGCTACGAGCAGTACTTC.

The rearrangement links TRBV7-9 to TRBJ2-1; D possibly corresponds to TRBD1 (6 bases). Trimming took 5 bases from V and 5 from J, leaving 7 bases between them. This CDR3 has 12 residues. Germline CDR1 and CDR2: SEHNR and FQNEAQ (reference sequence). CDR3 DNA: TGTGCCAGCAGCCCAGGGGACAATGAGCAGTTCTTC. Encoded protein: CASSPGDNEQFF.

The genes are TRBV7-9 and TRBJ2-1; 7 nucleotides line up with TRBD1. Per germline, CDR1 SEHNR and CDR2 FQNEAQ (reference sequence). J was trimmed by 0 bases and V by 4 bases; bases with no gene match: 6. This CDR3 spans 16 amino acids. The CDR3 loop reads CASSSNRQGSYNEQFF. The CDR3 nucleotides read TGTGCCAGCAGCTCCAATCGACAGGGCTCCTACAATGAGCAGTTCTTC.

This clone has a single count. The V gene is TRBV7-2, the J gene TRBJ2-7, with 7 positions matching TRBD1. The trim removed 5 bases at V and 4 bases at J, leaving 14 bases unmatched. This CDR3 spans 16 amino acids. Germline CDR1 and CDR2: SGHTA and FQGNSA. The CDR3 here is CASSLGNGTVFYEQYF. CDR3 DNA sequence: TGTGCCAGCAGCCTTGGGAACGGGACAGTCTTTTACGAGCAGTACTTC. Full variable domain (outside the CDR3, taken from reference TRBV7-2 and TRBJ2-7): GAGVSQSPSNKVTEKGKDVELRCDPISGHTALYWYRQSLGQGLEFLIYFQGNSAPDKSGLPSDRFSAERTGGSVSTLTIQRTQQEDSAVYLCASSLGNGTVFYEQYFGPGTRLTVT.

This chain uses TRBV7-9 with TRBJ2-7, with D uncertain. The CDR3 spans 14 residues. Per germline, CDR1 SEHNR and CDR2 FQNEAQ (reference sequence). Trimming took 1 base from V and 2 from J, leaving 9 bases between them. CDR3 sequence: CASSLVERAYEQYF. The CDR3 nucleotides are TGTGCCAGCAGCTTAGTCGAACGGGCCTACGAGCAGTACTTC. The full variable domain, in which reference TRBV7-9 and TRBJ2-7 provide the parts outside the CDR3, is DTGVSQNPRHKITKRGQNVTFRCDPISEHNRLYWYRQTLGQGPEFLTYFQNEAQLEKSRLLSDRFSAERPKGSFSTLEIQRTEQGDSAMYLCASSLVERAYEQYFGPGTRLTVT.

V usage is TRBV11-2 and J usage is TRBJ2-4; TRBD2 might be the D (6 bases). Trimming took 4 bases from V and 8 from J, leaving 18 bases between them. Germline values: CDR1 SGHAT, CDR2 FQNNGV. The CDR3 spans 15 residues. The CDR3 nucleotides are TGTGCCAGCAGCTCTGCCAGACTAGGGGACGACATTCAGTACTTC. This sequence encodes CASSSARLGDDIQYF.

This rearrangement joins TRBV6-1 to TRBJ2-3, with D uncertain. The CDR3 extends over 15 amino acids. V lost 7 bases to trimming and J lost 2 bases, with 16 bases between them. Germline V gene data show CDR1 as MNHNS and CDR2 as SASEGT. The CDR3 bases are TGTGCCAGCATTCCCAGGTATTACCCCACAGATACGCAGTATTTT. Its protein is CASIPRYYPTDTQYF.

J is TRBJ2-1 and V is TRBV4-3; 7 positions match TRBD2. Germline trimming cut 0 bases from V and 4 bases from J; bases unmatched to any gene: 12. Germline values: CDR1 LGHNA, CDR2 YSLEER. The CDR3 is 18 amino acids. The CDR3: CASSQDLLRASGYNEQFF. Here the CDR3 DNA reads TGCGCCAGCAGCCAAGATCTTTTGCGGGCTAGCGGTTACAATGAGCAGTTCTTC.

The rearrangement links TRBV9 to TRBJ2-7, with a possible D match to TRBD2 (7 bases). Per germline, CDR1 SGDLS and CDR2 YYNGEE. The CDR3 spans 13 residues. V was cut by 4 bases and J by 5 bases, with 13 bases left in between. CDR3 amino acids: CASSQGGGDEQYF. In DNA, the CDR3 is TGTGCCAGCAGCCAGGGAGGGGGGGACGAGCAGTACTTC.

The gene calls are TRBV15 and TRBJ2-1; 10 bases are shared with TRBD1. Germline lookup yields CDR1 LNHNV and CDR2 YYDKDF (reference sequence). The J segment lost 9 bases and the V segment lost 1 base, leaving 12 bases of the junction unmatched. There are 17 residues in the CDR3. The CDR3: CATSRVGGDRGWTEQFF. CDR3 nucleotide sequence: TGTGCCACCAGCAGAGTAGGCGGGGACAGGGGTTGGACTGAGCAGTTCTTC.

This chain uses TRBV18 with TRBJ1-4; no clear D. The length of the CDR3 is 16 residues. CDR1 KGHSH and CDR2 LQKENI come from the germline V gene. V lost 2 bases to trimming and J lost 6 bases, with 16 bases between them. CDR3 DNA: TGTGCCAGCTCACCAATAGGATCGAGACATGATGAAAAACTGTTTTTT. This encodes CASSPIGSRHDEKLFF.

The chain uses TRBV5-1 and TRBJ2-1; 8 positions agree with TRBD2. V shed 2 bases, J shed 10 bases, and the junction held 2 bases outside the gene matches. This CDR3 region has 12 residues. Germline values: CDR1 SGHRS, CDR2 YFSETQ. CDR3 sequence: CASSFGLAEQFF. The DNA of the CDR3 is TGCGCCAGCAGCTTTGGACTAGCCGAGCAGTTCTTC.

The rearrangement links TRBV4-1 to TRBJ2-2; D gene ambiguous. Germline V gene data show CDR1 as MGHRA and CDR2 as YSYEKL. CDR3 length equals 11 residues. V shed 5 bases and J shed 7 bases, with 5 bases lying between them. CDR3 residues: CASSSIGELFF. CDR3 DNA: TGCGCCAGCAGCTCCATCGGGGAGCTGTTTTTT.

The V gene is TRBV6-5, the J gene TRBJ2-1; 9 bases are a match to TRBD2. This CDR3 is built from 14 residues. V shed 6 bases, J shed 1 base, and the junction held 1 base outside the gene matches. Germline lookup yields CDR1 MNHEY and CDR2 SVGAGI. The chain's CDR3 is CASRTSGSYNEQFF. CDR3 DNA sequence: TGTGCCAGCAGGACTAGCGGATCCTACAATGAGCAGTTCTTC.

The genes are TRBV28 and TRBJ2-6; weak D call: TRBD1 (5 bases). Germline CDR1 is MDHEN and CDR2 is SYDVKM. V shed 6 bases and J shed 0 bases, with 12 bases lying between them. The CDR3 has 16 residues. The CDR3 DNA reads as TGTGCCAGCAGCCAGGACATCCCCTCTGGGGCCAACGTCCTGACTTTC. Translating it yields CASSQDIPSGANVLTF.

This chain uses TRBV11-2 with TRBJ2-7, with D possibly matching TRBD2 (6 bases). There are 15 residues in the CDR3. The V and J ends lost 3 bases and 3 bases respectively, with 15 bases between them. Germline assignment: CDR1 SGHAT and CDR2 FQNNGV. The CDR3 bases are TGTGCCAGCAGCTTGTCCCGGGGAGGATTCTACGAGCAGTACTTC. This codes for CASSLSRGGFYEQYF.

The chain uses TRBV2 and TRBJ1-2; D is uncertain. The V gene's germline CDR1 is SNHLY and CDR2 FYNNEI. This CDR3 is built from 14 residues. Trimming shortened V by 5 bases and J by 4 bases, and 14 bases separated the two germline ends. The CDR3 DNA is TGTGCCAGCAGTTCCACGACCGGGTCCTATGGCTACACCTTC. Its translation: CASSSTTGSYGYTF. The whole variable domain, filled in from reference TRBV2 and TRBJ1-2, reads EPEVTQTPSHQVTQMGQEVILRCVPISNHLYFYWYRQILGQKVEFLVSFYNNEISEKSEIFDDQFSVERPDGSNFTLKIRSTKLEDSAMYFCASSSTTGSYGYTFGSGTRLTVV.

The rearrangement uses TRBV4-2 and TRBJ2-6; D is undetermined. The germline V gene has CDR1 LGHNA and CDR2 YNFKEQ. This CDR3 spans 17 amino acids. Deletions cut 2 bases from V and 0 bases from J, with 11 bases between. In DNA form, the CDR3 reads TGTGCCAGCAGCCAACTACCCCGCGGCTCTGGGGCCAACGTCCTGACTTTC. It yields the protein CASSQLPRGSGANVLTF.